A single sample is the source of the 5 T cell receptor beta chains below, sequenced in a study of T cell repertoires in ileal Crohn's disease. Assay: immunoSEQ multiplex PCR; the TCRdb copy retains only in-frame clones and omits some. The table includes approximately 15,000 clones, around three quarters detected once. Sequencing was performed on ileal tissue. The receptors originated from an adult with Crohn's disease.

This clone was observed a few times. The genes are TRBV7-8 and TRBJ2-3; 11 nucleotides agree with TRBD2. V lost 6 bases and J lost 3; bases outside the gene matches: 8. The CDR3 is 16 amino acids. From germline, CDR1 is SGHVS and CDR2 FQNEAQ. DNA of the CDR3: TGTGCCAGCAGGCTTATAGCGGGGGGGCCTACAGATACGCAGTATTTT. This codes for CASRLIAGGPTDTQYF.

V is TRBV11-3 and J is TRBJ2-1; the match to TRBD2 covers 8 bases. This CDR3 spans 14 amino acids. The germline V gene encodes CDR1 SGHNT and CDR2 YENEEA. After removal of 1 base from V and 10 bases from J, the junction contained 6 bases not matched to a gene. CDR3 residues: CASSLAGGDWEQFF. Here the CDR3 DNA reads TGTGCCAGCAGCTTAGCGGGAGGGGACTGGGAGCAGTTCTTC.

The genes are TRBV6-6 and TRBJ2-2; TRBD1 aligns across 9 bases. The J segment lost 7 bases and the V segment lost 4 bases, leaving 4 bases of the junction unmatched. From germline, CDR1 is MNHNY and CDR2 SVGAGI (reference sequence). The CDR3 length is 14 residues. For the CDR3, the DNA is TGTGCCAGCAGTTCAGACAGGGGGGTCGGGGAGCTGTTTTTT. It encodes CASSSDRGVGELFF.

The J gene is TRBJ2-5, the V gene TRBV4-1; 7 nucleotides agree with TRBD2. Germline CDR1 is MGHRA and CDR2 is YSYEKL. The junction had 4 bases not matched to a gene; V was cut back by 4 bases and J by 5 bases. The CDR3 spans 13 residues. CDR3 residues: CASSPGGVETQYF. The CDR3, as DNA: TGCGCCAGCAGCCCGGGGGGTGTGGAGACCCAGTACTTC.

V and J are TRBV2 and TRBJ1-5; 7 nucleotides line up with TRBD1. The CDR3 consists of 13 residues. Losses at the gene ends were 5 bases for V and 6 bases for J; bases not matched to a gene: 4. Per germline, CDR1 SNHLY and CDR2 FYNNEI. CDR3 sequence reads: CASSTTGSQPQHF. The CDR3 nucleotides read TGTGCCAGCAGTACGACAGGGAGTCAGCCCCAGCATTTT.